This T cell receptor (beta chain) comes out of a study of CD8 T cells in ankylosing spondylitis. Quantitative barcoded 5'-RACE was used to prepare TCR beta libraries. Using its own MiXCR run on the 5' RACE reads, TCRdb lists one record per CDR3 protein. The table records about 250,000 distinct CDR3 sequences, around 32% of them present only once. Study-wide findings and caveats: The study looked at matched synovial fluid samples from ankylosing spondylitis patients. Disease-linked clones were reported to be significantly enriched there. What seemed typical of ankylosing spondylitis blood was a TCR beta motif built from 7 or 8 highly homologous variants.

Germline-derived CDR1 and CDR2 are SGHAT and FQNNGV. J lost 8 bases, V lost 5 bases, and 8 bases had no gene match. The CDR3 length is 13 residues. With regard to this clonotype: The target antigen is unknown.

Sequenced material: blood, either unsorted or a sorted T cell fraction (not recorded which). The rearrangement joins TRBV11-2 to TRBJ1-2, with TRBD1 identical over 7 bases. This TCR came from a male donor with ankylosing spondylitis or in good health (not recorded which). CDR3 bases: TGTGCCAGCAGCCTCGGGACAGCCTACGGCTACACCTTC. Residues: CASSLGTAYGYTF.